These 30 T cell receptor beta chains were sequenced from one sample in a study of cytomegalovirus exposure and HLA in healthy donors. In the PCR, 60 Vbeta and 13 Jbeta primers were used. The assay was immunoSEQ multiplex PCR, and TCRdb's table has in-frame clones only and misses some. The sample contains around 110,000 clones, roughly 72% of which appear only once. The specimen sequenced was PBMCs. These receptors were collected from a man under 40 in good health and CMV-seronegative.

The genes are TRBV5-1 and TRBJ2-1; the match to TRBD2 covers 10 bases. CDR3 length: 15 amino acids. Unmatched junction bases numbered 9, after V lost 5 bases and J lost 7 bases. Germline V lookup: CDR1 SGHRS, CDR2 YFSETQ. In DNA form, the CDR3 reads TGCGCCAGCAGTCCTAGCGGGAGTTTGGGGAATGAGCAGTTCTTC. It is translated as CASSPSGSLGNEQFF.

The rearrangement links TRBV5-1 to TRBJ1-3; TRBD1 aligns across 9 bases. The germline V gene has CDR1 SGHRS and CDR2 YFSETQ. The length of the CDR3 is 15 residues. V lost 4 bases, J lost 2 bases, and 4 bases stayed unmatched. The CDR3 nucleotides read TGCGCCAGCAGCACGGACAGGGGCGCTGGAAACACCATATATTTT. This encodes CASSTDRGAGNTIYF.

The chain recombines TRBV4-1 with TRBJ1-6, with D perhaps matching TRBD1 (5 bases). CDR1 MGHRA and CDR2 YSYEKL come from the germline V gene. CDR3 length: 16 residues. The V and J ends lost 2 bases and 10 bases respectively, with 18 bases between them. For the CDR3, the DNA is TGCGCCAGCAGCCAATTGCGGGGGTGGGGGGAGTCACCCCTCCACTTT. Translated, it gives CASSQLRGWGESPLHF.

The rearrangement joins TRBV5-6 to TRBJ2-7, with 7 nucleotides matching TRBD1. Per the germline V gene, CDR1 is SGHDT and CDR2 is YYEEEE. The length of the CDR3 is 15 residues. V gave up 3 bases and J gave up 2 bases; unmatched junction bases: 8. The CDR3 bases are TGTGCCAGCAGCTCCGACAGGGATGGGCCCTACGAGCAGTACTTC. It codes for CASSSDRDGPYEQYF.

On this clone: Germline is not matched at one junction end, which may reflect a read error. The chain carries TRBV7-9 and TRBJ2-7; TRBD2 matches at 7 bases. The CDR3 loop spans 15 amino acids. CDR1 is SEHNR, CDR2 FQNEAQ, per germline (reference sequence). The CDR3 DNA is TGTTCCAGCAGCTTAGCAGCTAGCGGCTCCTACGAGCAGTACTTC. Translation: CSSSLAASGSYEQYF.

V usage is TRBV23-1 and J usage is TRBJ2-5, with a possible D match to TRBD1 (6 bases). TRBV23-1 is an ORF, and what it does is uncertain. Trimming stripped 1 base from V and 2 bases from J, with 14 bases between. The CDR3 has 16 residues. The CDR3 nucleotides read TGCGCCAGCAGTCAATTCCCACACAGGGAACAAGAGACCCAGTACTTC. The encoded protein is CASSQFPHREQETQYF.

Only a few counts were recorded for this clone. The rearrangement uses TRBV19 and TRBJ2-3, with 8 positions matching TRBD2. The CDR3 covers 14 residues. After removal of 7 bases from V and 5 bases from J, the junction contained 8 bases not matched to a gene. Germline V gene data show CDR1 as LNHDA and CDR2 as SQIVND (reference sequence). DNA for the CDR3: TGTGCCAGTACGGCGGGGGGCCATCTAGATACGCAGTATTTT. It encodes CASTAGGHLDTQYF.

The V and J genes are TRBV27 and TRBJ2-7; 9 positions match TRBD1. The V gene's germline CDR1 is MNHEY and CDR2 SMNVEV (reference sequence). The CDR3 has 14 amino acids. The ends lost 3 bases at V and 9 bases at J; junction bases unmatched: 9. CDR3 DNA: TGTGCCAGCAGTTTGGGGGGACAGGGCCCCGGGCAGTACTTC. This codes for CASSLGGQGPGQYF.

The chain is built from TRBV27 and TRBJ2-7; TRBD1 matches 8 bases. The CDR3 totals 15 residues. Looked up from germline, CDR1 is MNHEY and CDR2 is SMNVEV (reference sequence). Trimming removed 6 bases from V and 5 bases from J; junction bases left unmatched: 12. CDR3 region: CASRFQGAPLDEQYF. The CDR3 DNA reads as TGTGCCAGCAGGTTCCAGGGGGCGCCCCTAGACGAGCAGTACTTC.

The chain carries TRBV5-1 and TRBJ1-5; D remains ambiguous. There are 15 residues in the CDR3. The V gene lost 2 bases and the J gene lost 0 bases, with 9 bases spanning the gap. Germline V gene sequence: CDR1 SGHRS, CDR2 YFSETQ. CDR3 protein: CASSFAEYSNQPQHF. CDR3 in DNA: TGCGCCAGCAGCTTCGCGGAGTATAGCAATCAGCCCCAGCATTTT.

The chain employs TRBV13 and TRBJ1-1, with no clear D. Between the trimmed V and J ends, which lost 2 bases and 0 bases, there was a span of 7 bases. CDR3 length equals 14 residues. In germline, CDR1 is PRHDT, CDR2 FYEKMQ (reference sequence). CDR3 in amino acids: CASSLLALNTEAFF. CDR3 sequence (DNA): TGTGCCAGCAGCTTATTGGCCCTGAACACTGAAGCTTTCTTT.

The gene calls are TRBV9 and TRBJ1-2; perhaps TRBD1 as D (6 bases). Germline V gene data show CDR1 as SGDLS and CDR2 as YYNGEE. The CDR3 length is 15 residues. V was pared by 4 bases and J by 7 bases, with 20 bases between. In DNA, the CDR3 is TGTGCCAGCAGCCCTTCCCGGCGGTCAGGGGCTGGCTACACCTTC. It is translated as CASSPSRRSGAGYTF.

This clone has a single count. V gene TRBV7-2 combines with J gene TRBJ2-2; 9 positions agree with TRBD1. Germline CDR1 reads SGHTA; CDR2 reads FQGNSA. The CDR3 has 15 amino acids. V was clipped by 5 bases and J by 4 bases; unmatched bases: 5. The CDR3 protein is CASSPGTGFTGELFF. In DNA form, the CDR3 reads TGTGCCAGCAGCCCCGGGACAGGGTTCACCGGGGAGCTGTTTTTT.

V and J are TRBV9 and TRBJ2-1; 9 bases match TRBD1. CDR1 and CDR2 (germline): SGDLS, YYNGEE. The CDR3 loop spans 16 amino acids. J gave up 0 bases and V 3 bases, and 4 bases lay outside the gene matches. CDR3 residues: CASSALTGGSYNEQFF. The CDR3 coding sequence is TGTGCCAGCAGCGCCTTGACAGGGGGCTCCTACAATGAGCAGTTCTTC. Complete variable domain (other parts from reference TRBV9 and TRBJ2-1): DSGVTQTPKHLITATGQRVTLRCSPRSGDLSVYWYQQSLDQGLQFLIQYYNGEERAKGNILERFSAQQFPDLHSELNLSSLELGDSALYFCASSALTGGSYNEQFFGPGTRLTVL.

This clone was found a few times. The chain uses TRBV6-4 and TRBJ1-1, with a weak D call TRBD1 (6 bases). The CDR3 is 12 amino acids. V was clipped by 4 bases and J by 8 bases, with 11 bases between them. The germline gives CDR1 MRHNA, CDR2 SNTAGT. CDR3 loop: CASSGPTGEAFF. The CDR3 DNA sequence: TGTGCCAGCAGTGGCCCGACAGGAGAAGCTTTCTTT.

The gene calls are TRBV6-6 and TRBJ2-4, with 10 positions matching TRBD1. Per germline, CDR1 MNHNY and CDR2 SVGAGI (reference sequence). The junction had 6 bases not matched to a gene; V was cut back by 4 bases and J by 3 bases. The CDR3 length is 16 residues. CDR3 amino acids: CASSSTGGAGKNIQYF. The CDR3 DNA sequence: TGTGCCAGCAGTTCGACAGGGGGCGCAGGCAAAAACATTCAGTACTTC.

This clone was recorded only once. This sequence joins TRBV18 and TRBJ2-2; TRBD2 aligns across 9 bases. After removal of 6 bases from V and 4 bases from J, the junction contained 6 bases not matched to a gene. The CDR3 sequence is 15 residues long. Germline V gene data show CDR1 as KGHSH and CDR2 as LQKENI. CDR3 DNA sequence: TGTGCCAGCTCGCCGAGCGGGAGGAGCACCGGGGAGCTGTTTTTT. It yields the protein CASSPSGRSTGELFF.

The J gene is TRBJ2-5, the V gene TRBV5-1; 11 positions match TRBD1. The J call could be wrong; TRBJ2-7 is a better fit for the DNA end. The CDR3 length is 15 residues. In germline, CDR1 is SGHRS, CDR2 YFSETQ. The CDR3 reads CASSLPGQGAYEQYF. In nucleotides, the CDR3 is TGCGCCAGCAGCTTACCGGGACAGGGGGCCTACGAGCAGTACTTC.

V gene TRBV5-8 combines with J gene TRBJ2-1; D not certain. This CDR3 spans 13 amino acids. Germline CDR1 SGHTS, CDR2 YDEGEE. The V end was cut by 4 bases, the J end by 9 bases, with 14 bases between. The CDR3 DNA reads TGTGCCAGCAGCCCCCTGTCTCGAGGTGAGCAGTTCTTC. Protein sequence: CASSPLSRGEQFF.

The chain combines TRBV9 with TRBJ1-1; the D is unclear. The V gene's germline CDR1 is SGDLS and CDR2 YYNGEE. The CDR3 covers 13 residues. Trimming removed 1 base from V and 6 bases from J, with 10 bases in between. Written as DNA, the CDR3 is TGTGCCAGCAGCGTATCGGAGGTCGCTGAAGCTTTCTTT. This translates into CASSVSEVAEAFF. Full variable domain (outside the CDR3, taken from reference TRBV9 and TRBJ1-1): DSGVTQTPKHLITATGQRVTLRCSPRSGDLSVYWYQQSLDQGLQFLIQYYNGEERAKGNILERFSAQQFPDLHSELNLSSLELGDSALYFCASSVSEVAEAFFGQGTRLTVV.

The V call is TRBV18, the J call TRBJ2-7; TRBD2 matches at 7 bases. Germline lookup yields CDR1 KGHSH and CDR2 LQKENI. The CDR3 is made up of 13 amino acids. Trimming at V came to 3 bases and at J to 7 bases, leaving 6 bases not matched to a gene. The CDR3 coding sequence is TGTGCCAGCTCACCGAGCGGGACGGGGGAGCAGTACTTC. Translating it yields CASSPSGTGEQYF.

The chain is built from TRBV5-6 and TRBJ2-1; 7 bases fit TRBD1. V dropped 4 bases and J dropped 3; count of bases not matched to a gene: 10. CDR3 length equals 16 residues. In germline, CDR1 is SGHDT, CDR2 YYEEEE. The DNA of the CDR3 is TGTGCCAGCAGCCCCGCACAGGGGATAAGCTACAATGAGCAGTTCTTC. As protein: CASSPAQGISYNEQFF.

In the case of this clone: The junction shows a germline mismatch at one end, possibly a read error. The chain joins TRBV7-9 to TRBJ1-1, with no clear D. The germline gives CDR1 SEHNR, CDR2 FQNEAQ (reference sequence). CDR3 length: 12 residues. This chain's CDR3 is CSSTLTGTEAFF. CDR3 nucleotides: TGTTCCAGCACCTTGACGGGGACTGAAGCTTTCTTT.

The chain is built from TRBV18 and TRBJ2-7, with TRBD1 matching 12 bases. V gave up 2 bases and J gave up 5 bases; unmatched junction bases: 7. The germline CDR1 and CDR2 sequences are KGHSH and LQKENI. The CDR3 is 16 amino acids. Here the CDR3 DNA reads TGTGCCAGCTCACCATGGTCCGGGACAGGGGGCAACGAGCAGTACTTC. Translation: CASSPWSGTGGNEQYF.

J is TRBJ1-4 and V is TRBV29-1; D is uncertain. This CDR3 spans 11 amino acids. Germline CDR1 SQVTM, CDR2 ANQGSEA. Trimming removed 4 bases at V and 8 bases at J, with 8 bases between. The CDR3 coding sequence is TGCAGCGTTGTAACCGGGGAAAAACTGTTTTTT. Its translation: CSVVTGEKLFF.

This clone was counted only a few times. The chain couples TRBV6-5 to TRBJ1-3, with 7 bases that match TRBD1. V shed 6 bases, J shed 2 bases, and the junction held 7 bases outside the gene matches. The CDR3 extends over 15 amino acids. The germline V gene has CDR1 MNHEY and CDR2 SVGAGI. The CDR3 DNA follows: TGTGCCAGCAGCTCGGACAGGTTCCCTGGAAACACCATATATTTT. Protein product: CASSSDRFPGNTIYF.

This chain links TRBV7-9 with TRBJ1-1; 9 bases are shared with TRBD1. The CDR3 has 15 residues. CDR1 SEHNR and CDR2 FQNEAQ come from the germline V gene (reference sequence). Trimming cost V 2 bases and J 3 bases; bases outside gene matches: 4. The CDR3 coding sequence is TGTGCCAGCAGCTTACGTCGACAGGGGGACACTGAAGCTTTCTTT. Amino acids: CASSLRRQGDTEAFF.

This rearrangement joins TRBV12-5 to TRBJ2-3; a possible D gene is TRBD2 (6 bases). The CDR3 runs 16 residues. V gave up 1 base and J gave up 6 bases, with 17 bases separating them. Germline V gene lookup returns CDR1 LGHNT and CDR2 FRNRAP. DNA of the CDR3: TGTGCTAGTGGTTTGGCAACTAGGAGGGTTGGGGATACGCAGTATTTT. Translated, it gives CASGLATRRVGDTQYF.

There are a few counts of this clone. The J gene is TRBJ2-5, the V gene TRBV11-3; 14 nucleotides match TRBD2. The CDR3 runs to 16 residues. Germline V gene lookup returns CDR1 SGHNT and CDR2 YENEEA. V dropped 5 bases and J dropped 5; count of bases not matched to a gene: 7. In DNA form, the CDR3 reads TGTGCCAGCAGCGCCGGGACTAGCGGGAGACCGGAGACCCAGTACTTC. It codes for CASSAGTSGRPETQYF.

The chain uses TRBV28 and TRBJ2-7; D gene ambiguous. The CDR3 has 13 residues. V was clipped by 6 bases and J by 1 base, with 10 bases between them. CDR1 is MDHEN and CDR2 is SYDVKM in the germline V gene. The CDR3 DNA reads TGTGCCAGCAGACCCGGTAGTTCCTACGAGCAGTACTTC. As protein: CASRPGSSYEQYF.